A selection of T cell receptor beta chains follows, all from one sample in a study of blood T cell repertoires in COVID-19. Clones were read by immunoSEQ multiplex PCR, and TCRdb kept only the in-frame ones, dropping some. The data contain 270,000 or so clones, 84% of them seen just once; the ten biggest clones take up about 9.1%. The sequenced sample was peripheral blood. These receptors were obtained from a human donor in a cohort sampled during active COVID-19. CDR3s include the opening cysteine and the closing phenylalanine or tryptophan. The order of the fields is J gene, V gene, CDR3 length, CDR3 protein.

J: TRBJ2-5
V: TRBV27
length: 18
CDR3: CASRLRGSSGGPQETQYF

J: TRBJ2-7
V: TRBV19
length: 11
CDR3: CASSAGSEQYF

J: TRBJ2-1
V: TRBV6-5
length: 14
CDR3: CASSFLTGNNEQFF

J: TRBJ1-5
V: TRBV10-2
length: 14
CDR3: CASSTGTGNQPQHF

J: TRBJ1-1
V: TRBV7-2
length: 14
CDR3: CASTQTGKDTEAFF

J: TRBJ1-2
V: TRBV5-1
length: 16
CDR3: CASSLGVDRGSDGYTF

J: TRBJ2-7
V: TRBV6-1
length: 12
CDR3: CASSDTFYEQYF

J: TRBJ1-1
V: TRBV3-1/TRBV3-2
length: 14
CDR3: CASSQVGSGTEAFF

J: TRBJ2-3
V: TRBV14
length: 16
CDR3: CASSPGRLAGTDTQYF

J: TRBJ1-1
V: TRBV6-2/TRBV6-3
length: 14
CDR3: CASSYPAGGTEAFF

J: TRBJ2-1
V: TRBV9
length: 15
CDR3: CASSVDGILTNEQFF

J: TRBJ1-6
V: TRBV6-1
length: 15
CDR3: CASSERPTGVSPLHF

J: TRBJ2-2
V: TRBV24-1
length: 14
CDR3: CATSDYRDTGELFF

J: TRBJ2-7
V: TRBV6-5
length: 15
CDR3: CASSRPTGGFNEQYF

J: TRBJ2-7
V: TRBV9
length: 16
CDR3: CASSVGGSGSTYEQYF

J: TRBJ1-1
V: TRBV3-1/TRBV3-2
length: 15
CDR3: CASSQERGTDTEAFF

J: TRBJ1-1
V: TRBV12-3/TRBV12-4
length: 13
CDR3: CASTFQGSTEAFF

J: TRBJ2-7
V: TRBV5-1
length: 17
CDR3: CASSPGGGPTGGYEQYF

J: TRBJ1-5
V: TRBV6-2/TRBV6-3
length: 14
CDR3: CASSWPGFDQPQHF